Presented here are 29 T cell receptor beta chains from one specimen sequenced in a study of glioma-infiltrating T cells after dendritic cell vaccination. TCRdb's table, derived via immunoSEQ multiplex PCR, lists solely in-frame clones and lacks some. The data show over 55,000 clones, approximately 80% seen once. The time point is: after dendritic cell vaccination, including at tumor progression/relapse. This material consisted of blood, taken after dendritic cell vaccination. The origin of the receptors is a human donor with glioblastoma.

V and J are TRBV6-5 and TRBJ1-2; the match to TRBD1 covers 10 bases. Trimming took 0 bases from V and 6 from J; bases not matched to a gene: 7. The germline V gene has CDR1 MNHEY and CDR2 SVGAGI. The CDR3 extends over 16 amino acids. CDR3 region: CASSYSKGQGLDGYTF. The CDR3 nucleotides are TGTGCCAGCAGTTACTCGAAGGGACAGGGGTTGGATGGCTACACCTTC.

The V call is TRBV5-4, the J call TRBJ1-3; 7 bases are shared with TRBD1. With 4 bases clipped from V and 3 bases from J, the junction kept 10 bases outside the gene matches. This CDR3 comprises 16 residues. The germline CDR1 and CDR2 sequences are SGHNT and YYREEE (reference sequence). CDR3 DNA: TGTGCCAGCAGCCAAAAAGACAGGGAGAATGGAAACACCATATATTTT. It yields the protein CASSQKDRENGNTIYF.

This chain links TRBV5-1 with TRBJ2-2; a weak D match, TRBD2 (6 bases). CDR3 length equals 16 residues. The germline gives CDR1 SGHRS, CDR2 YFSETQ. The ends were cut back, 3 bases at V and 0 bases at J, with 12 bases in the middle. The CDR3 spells CASSSGDPTNTGELFF. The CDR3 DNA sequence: TGCGCCAGCAGCTCGGGGGACCCGACGAACACCGGGGAGCTGTTTTTT.

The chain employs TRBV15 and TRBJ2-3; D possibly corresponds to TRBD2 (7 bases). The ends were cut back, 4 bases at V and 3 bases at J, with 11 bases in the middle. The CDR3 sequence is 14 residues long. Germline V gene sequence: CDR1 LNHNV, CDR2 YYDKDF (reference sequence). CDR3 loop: CATSKGGATDTQYF. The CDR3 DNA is TGTGCCACCAGCAAAGGGGGGGCTACAGATACGCAGTATTTT.

This chain's CDR3 is CASSEFSGTSGTDTQYF. In DNA form, the CDR3 reads TGTGCCAGCAGCGAGTTCTCCGGGACTAGCGGTACAGATACGCAGTATTTT. The chain joins TRBV9 to TRBJ2-3; TRBD2 matches 11 bases. This CDR3 contains 17 residues. Germline-derived CDR1 and CDR2 are SGDLS and YYNGEE. Trimming at V came to 3 bases and at J to 3 bases, leaving 9 bases not matched to a gene.

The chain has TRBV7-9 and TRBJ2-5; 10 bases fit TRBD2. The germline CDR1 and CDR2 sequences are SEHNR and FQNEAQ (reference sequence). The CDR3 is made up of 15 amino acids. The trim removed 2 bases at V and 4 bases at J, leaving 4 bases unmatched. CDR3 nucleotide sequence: TGTGCCAGCAGCTTACCAGCGGGGGGGCCAGAGACCCAGTACTTC. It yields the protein CASSLPAGGPETQYF.

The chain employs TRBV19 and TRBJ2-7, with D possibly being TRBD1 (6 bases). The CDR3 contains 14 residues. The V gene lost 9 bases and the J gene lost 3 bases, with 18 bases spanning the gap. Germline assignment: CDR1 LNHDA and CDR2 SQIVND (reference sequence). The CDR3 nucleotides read TGTGCCAGCAGCAGGGGTATTAGGGGCTACGAGCAGTACTTC. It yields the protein CASSRGIRGYEQYF.

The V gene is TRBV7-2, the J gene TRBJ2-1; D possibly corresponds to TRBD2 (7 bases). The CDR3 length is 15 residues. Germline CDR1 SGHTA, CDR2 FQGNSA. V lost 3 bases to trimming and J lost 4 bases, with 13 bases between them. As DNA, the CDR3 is TGTGCCAGCAGCTTTGGCGGGGGACAATACAATGAGCAGTTCTTC. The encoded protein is CASSFGGGQYNEQFF.

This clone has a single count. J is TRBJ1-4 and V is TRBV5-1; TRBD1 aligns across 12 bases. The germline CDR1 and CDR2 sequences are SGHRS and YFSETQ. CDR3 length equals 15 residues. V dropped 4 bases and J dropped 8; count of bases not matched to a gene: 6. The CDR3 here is CASSGDRGLEEKLFF. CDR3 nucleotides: TGCGCCAGCAGCGGGGACAGGGGGCTTGAGGAAAAACTGTTTTTT.

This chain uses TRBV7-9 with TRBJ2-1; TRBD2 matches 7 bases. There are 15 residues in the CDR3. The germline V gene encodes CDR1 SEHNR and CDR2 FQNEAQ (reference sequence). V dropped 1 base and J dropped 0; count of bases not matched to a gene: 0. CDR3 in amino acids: CASSLGGGSYNEQFF. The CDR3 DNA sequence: TGTGCCAGCAGCTTAGGGGGGGGCTCCTACAATGAGCAGTTCTTC.

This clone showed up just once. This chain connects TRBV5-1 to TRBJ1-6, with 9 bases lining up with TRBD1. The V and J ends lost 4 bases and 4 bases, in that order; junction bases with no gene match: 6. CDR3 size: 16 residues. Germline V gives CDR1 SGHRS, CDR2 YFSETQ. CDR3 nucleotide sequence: TGCGCCAGCAGCGTGTTGACAGGGGGATATAATTCACCCCTCCACTTT. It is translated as CASSVLTGGYNSPLHF.

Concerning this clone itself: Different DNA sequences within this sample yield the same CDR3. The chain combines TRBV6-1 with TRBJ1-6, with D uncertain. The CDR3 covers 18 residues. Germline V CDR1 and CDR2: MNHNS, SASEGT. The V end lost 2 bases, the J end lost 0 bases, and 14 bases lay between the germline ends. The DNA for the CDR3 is TGTGCCAGCAGTGAATTGTCACGTCTTAGCTCCTATAATTCACCCCTCCACTTT. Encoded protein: CASSELSRLSSYNSPLHF.

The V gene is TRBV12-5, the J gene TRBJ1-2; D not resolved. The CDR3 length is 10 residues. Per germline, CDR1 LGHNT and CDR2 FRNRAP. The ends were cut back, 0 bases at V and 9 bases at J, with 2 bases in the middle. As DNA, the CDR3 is TGTGCTAGTGGTTTGGTTAGCTACACCTTC. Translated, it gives CASGLVSYTF.

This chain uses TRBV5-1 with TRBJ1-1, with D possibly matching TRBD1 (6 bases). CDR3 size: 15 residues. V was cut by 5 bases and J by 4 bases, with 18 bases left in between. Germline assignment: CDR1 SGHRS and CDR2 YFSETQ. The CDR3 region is CASRELPGETTEAFF. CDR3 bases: TGCGCCAGCAGGGAATTGCCAGGGGAGACCACTGAAGCTTTCTTT.

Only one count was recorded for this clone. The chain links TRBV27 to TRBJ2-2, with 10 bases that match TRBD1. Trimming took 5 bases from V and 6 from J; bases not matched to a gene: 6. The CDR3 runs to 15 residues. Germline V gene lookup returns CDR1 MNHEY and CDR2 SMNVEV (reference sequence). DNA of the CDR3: TGTGCCAGCAGTCCCGGGACAGGGGTCCCCGGGGAGCTGTTTTTT. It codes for CASSPGTGVPGELFF.

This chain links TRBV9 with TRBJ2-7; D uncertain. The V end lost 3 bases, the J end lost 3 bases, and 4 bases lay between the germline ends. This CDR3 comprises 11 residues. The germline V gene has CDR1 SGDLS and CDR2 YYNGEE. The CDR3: CASSASYEQYF. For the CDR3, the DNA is TGTGCCAGCAGCGCGAGCTACGAGCAGTACTTC. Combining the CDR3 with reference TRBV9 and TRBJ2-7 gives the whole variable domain DSGVTQTPKHLITATGQRVTLRCSPRSGDLSVYWYQQSLDQGLQFLIQYYNGEERAKGNILERFSAQQFPDLHSELNLSSLELGDSALYFCASSASYEQYFGPGTRLTVT.

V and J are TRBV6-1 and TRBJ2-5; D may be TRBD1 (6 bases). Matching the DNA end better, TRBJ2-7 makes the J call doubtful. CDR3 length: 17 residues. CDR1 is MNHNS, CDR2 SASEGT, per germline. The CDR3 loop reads CASSEGGLERGYHEQYF. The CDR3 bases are TGTGCCAGCAGTGAAGGGGGGCTCGAAAGGGGTTACCACGAGCAGTACTTC.

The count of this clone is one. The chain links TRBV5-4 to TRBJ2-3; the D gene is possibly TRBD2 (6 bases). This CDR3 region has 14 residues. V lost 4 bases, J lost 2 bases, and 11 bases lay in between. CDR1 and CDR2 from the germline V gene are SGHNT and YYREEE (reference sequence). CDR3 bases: TGTGCCAGCAGCCCGGGACTCTACACAGATACGCAGTATTTT. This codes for CASSPGLYTDTQYF.

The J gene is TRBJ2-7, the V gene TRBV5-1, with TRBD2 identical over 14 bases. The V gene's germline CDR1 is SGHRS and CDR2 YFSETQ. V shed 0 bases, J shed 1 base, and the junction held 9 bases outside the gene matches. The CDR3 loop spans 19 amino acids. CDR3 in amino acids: CASSLARGLAGGRSYEQYF. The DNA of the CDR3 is TGCGCCAGCAGCTTGGCCCGCGGACTAGCGGGGGGTAGATCCTACGAGCAGTACTTC. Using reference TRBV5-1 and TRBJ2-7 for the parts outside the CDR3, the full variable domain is KAGVTQTPRYLIKTRGQQVTLSCSPISGHRSVSWYQQTPGQGLQFLFEYFSETQRNKGNFPGRFSGRQFSNSRSEMNVSTLELGDSALYLCASSLARGLAGGRSYEQYFGPGTRLTVT.

Here the CDR3 DNA reads TGTGCCAGCAGTGATTCGACAGGGTTTATGGTAGGAACCTACGAGCAGTACTTC. Translation: CASSDSTGFMVGTYEQYF. This chain uses TRBV6-1 with TRBJ2-7; TRBD1 matches 7 bases. CDR1 is MNHNS, CDR2 SASEGT, per germline. The CDR3 covers 18 residues. Trimming removed 3 bases from V and 2 bases from J; junction bases left unmatched: 16.

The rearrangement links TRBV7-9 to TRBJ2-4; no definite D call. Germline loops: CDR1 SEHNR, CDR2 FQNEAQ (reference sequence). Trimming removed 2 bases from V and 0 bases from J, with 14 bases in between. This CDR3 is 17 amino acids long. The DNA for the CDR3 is TGTGCCAGCAGCTTAAAACACCCGCCCCTAGCCAAAAACATTCAGTACTTC. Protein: CASSLKHPPLAKNIQYF.

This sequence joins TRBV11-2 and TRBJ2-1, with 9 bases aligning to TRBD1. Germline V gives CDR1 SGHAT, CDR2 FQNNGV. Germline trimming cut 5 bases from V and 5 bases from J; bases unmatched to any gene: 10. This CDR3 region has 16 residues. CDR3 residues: CASSGLRDRAHNEQFF. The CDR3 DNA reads TGTGCCAGCAGCGGCCTCCGGGACAGGGCCCACAATGAGCAGTTCTTC.

DNA of the CDR3: TGTGCCAGCAGCTCCCTGATGGCCGTGGATGAGCAGTTCTTC. This encodes CASSSLMAVDEQFF. This chain joins TRBV5-6 and TRBJ2-1; D is uncertain. The ends were cut back, 3 bases at V and 8 bases at J, with 15 bases in the middle. This CDR3 spans 14 amino acids. Germline CDR1 is SGHDT and CDR2 is YYEEEE.

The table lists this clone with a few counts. CDR3 sequence: CASSADRGIGNTIYF. DNA of the CDR3: TGTGCCAGTAGCGCTGACAGGGGAATAGGAAACACCATATATTTT. The gene calls are TRBV19 and TRBJ1-3, with TRBD1 matching over 8 bases. The CDR3 covers 15 residues. CDR1 LNHDA and CDR2 SQIVND come from the germline V gene (reference sequence). The junction had 8 bases not matched to a gene; V was cut back by 6 bases and J by 4 bases.

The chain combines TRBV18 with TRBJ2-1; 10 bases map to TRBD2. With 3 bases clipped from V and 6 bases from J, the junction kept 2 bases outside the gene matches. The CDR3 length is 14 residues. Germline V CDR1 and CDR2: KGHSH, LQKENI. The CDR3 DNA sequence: TGTGCCAGCTCACCGGGACTAGCGTTCAATGAGCAGTTCTTC. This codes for CASSPGLAFNEQFF.

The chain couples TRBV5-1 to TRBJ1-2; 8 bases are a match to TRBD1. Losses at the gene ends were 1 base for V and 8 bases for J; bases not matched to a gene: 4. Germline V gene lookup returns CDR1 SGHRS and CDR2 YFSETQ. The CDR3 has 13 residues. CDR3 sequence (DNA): TGCGCCAGCAGCTTGTCAGGGGGCTCCGGCTACACCTTC. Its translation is CASSLSGGSGYTF.

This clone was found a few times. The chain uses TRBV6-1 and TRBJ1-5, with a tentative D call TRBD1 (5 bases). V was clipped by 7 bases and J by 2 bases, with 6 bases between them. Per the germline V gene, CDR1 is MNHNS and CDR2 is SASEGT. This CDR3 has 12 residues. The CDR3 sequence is CASKTGNQPQHF. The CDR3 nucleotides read TGTGCCAGCAAGACAGGCAATCAGCCCCAGCATTTT.

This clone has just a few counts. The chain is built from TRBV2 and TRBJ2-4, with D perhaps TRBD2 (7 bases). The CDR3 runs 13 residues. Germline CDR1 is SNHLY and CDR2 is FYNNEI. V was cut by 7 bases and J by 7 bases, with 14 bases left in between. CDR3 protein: CASKWEGENIQYF. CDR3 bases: TGTGCCAGCAAGTGGGAGGGGGAGAACATTCAGTACTTC.

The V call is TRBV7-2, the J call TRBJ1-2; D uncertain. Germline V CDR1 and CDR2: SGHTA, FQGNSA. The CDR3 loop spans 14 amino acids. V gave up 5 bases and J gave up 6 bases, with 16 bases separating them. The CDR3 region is CASSPNGRFNGYTF. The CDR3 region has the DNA TGTGCCAGCAGCCCAAACGGCAGGTTTAATGGCTACACCTTC.